These 28 T cell receptor beta chains were all obtained from the same sample, sequenced in a study of Ad26.COV2.S vaccination and SARS-CoV-2 variants. Described treatment: some 19 received Ad26.COV2.S at low or high dose, single or two shots; 5 received placebo; per-sample allocation not given. Repertoires come from day 63 after the first vaccine or placebo injection. Only in-frame clones appear in the TCRdb table, and some are missing; sequencing was by immunoSEQ multiplex PCR. The profile shows hundreds of thousands of clones, roughly 87% of them singletons. The sample here was peripheral blood, taken in a trial of Ad26.COV2.S vaccine versus placebo. The receptors shown here come from a person between 18 and 65 years old who received the Ad26.COV2.S COVID-19 vaccine or a placebo.

V is TRBV2 and J is TRBJ2-1; tentative D call: TRBD2 (6 bases). Germline values: CDR1 SNHLY, CDR2 FYNNEI. V gave up 1 base and J gave up 1 base, with 14 bases separating them. The CDR3 extends over 17 amino acids. The CDR3 loop reads CASSEGPGTASYNEQFF. The CDR3 DNA is TGTGCCAGCAGTGAAGGGCCCGGGACTGCTTCCTACAATGAGCAGTTCTTC.

The rearrangement uses TRBV7-8 and TRBJ2-5, with TRBD2 identical over 8 bases. The V gene end was trimmed by 7 bases and the J gene end by 3 bases; junction bases not matched to a gene: 7. From germline, CDR1 is SGHVS and CDR2 FQNEAQ. This CDR3 is 14 amino acids long. The CDR3 reads CASTQPGGEETQYF. CDR3 nucleotides: TGTGCCAGCACCCAACCGGGGGGGGAAGAGACCCAGTACTTC.

A note on this clone: A junction boundary mismatches the germline segment, possibly from a read error. At the DNA level, this CDR3 is encoded by other sequences in the same sample as well. The CDR3 nucleotides read TGTGCCAGCTCACTAAGAAGGACAGGGGAAACCCAATGGTCTGGAAACACTATATATTTT. Translation: CASSLRRTGETQWSGNTIYF. V is TRBV18 and J is TRBJ1-3; 9 bases line up with TRBD1. There are 20 residues in the CDR3. Per the germline V gene, CDR1 is KGHSH and CDR2 is LQKENI. Filled out from reference TRBV18 and TRBJ1-3, the complete variable domain reads NAGVMQNPRHLVRRRGQEARLRCSPMKGHSHVYWYRQLPEEGLKFMVYLQKENIIDESGMPKERFSAEFPKEGPSILRIQQVVRGDSAAYFCASSLRRTGETQWSGNTIYFGEGSWLTVV.

The chain is built from TRBV5-1 and TRBJ2-6, with D possibly matching TRBD2 (5 bases). CDR3 length equals 13 residues. The V and J ends lost 1 base and 9 bases respectively, with 8 bases between them. Germline V gene sequence: CDR1 SGHRS, CDR2 YFSETQ. CDR3 sequence reads: CASSLPEVNVLTF. CDR3 in DNA: TGCGCCAGCAGCTTGCCGGAGGTCAACGTCCTGACTTTC.

The V gene is TRBV30, the J gene TRBJ1-1, with D possibly TRBD1 on 5 matching bases. Germline CDR1 GTSNPN, CDR2 SVGIG (reference sequence). Trimming pared 2 bases from V and 4 bases from J, leaving 17 bases between. This CDR3 contains 15 residues. The CDR3 loop reads CAWSRGRGPVTEAFF. In DNA form, the CDR3 reads TGTGCCTGGAGTCGAGGGAGGGGACCAGTCACTGAAGCTTTCTTT.

This chain joins TRBV6-6 and TRBJ2-2; 12 bases agree with TRBD1. Looked up from germline, CDR1 is MNHNY and CDR2 is SVGAGI (reference sequence). Germline trimming cut 6 bases from V and 7 bases from J; bases unmatched to any gene: 6. There are 15 residues in the CDR3. The CDR3 loop is CASRGTGGAGGELFF. CDR3 sequence (DNA): TGTGCCAGCAGGGGGACAGGGGGCGCGGGCGGGGAGCTGTTTTTT.

This chain uses TRBV27 with TRBJ2-5; the match to TRBD1 covers 7 bases. The ends lost 4 bases at V and 4 bases at J; junction bases unmatched: 3. Germline values: CDR1 MNHEY, CDR2 SMNVEV (reference sequence). The CDR3 is 13 amino acids. The CDR3, as DNA: TGTGCCAGCAGTTATACAGGGGTAGAGACCCAGTACTTC. Its protein is CASSYTGVETQYF.

The chain joins TRBV15 to TRBJ2-6; maybe TRBD2 (5 bases). Per germline, CDR1 LNHNV and CDR2 YYDKDF (reference sequence). This CDR3 region has 16 residues. V gave up 1 base and J gave up 3 bases, with 10 bases separating them. The CDR3 region is CATSRGGQFGANVLTF. In nucleotides, the CDR3 is TGTGCCACCAGCAGAGGAGGGCAGTTTGGGGCCAACGTCCTGACTTTC.

V gene TRBV5-1 combines with J gene TRBJ2-2; D is unresolved. V lost 1 base and J 0 bases, leaving 10 bases between the germline ends. Germline loops: CDR1 SGHRS, CDR2 YFSETQ. This CDR3 region has 16 residues. DNA for the CDR3: TGCGCCAGCAGCTTGTCGTCACTGACGAACACCGGGGAGCTGTTTTTT. Protein product: CASSLSSLTNTGELFF.

This rearrangement joins TRBV15 to TRBJ1-1, with a possible D match to TRBD1 (6 bases). CDR1 and CDR2 from the germline V gene are LNHNV and YYDKDF (reference sequence). Trimming cost V 5 bases and J 6 bases, with 13 bases left between them. The CDR3 consists of 13 residues. CDR3 DNA: TGTGCCACCAGCCCAGGGGAAGGTCCTGAAGCTTTCTTT. Encoded protein: CATSPGEGPEAFF.

This rearrangement joins TRBV11-2 to TRBJ1-4, with 11 bases fitting TRBD1. After removal of 3 bases from V and 7 bases from J, the junction contained 1 base not matched to a gene. The CDR3 has 14 residues. CDR1 and CDR2 from the germline V gene are SGHAT and FQNNGV. CDR3 coding DNA: TGTGCCAGCAGCTTTGGGACAGGGGGTGAAAAACTGTTTTTT. Translated: CASSFGTGGEKLFF. The variable domain in full, with the rest retrieved from reference TRBV11-2 and TRBJ1-4, is EAGVAQSPRYKIIEKRQSVAFWCNPISGHATLYWYQQILGQGPKLLIQFQNNGVVDDSQLPKDRFSAERLKGVDSTLKIQPAKLEDSAVYLCASSFGTGGEKLFFGSGTQLSVL.

The chain has TRBV15 and TRBJ1-1; D is possibly TRBD1 (6 bases). CDR3 length: 16 amino acids. Germline CDR1 is LNHNV and CDR2 is YYDKDF (reference sequence). The V and J ends lost 2 bases and 2 bases respectively, with 15 bases between them. The chain's CDR3 is CATSRSTGTSNTEAFF. CDR3 DNA: TGTGCCACCAGCAGATCTACCGGGACATCTAACACTGAAGCTTTCTTT.

The chain links TRBV6-2 or TRBV6-3 to TRBJ2-7, with 11 bases identical to TRBD2. Germline CDR1 and CDR2: MNHEY and SVGEGT. The CDR3 runs to 13 residues. Trimming removed 5 bases from V and 4 bases from J; junction bases left unmatched: 1. CDR3 sequence reads: CASSLAGGYEQYV. Here the CDR3 DNA reads TGTGCCAGCAGTCTAGCGGGAGGTTACGAGCAGTACGTC.

The J gene is TRBJ1-2, the V gene TRBV11-3; possibly TRBD1 for D (5 bases). CDR1 is SGHNT and CDR2 is YENEEA in the germline V gene. Trimming took off 8 bases at V and 3 bases at J, with 16 bases between the two ends. The CDR3 loop spans 14 amino acids. The DNA for the CDR3 is TGTGCCAGCTCCGGGGCGGGGGATTACTATGGCTACACCTTC. Its protein product is CASSGAGDYYGYTF.

The chain has TRBV5-1 and TRBJ1-6; the match to TRBD1 covers 8 bases. From germline, CDR1 is SGHRS and CDR2 YFSETQ. V shed 4 bases and J 10 bases; nucleotides not matched to a gene: 13. The length of the CDR3 is 16 residues. CDR3 sequence reads: CASSGTTGGDASPLHF. CDR3 DNA sequence: TGCGCCAGCAGCGGTACAACAGGGGGTGACGCATCACCCCTCCACTTT.

This chain links TRBV6-2 or TRBV6-3 with TRBJ1-1; D gene ambiguous. Germline CDR1 reads MNHEY; CDR2 reads SVGEGT. Trimming shortened V by 2 bases and J by 9 bases, and 10 bases separated the two germline ends. The CDR3 loop spans 12 amino acids. In nucleotides, the CDR3 is TGTGCCAGCAGTTACACGCAGAGCCAAGCTTTCTTT. This sequence encodes CASSYTQSQAFF.

The rearrangement links TRBV6-6 to TRBJ1-1, with TRBD1 identical over 8 bases. The CDR3 totals 14 residues. The J segment lost 4 bases and the V segment lost 6 bases, leaving 7 bases of the junction unmatched. Germline assignment: CDR1 MNHNY and CDR2 SVGAGI (reference sequence). CDR3 amino acids: CASRDRGAGTEAFF. CDR3 nucleotide sequence: TGTGCCAGCAGAGACAGGGGTGCGGGCACTGAAGCTTTCTTT.

The J gene is TRBJ2-3, the V gene TRBV24-1; D uncertain. The CDR3 is 12 amino acids. Germline CDR1 reads KGHDR; CDR2 reads SFDVKD. The V end lost 5 bases, the J end lost 1 base, and 3 bases lay between the germline ends. This CDR3 reads CATSAGTDTQYF. The CDR3 nucleotides read TGTGCCACCAGTGCCGGCACAGATACGCAGTATTTT.

V gene TRBV6-1 combines with J gene TRBJ1-5; no reliable D call. Per germline, CDR1 MNHNS and CDR2 SASEGT. Trimming removed 0 bases at V and 10 bases at J, with 7 bases between. CDR3 length: 12 residues. CDR3 nucleotide sequence: TGTGCCAGCAGTGAAGCGACTGTTCCCCAGCATTTT. Amino acid sequence: CASSEATVPQHF.

V gene TRBV27 combines with J gene TRBJ2-2; TRBD1 or TRBD2 may be the D gene (6 bases each). The CDR3 length is 17 residues. The V end lost 5 bases, the J end lost 2 bases, and 18 bases lay between the germline ends. CDR1 MNHEY and CDR2 SMNVEV come from the germline V gene (reference sequence). The CDR3 nucleotides read TGTGCCAGCAGTCCCTTTATCTTGGGGGGCAACACCGGGGAGCTGTTTTTT. Its protein product is CASSPFILGGNTGELFF.

The chain employs TRBV24-1 and TRBJ2-3; 8 nucleotides match TRBD2. J was trimmed by 4 bases and V by 0 bases; bases with no gene match: 5. The CDR3 runs 16 residues. Germline lookup yields CDR1 KGHDR and CDR2 SFDVKD. CDR3 sequence reads: CATSDLTGGPADTQYF. DNA for the CDR3: TGTGCCACCAGTGATTTGACGGGAGGGCCAGCAGATACGCAGTATTTT.

About this clone itself: The same CDR3 can be traced to other DNA sequences in this sample. This chain joins TRBV27 and TRBJ1-6, with 10 bases aligning to TRBD1. Germline assignment: CDR1 MNHEY and CDR2 SMNVEV (reference sequence). V shed 4 bases and J 6 bases; nucleotides not matched to a gene: 0. The CDR3 loop spans 14 amino acids. The CDR3 is CASSWTGGNSPLHF. The DNA for the CDR3 is TGTGCCAGCAGTTGGACAGGGGGTAATTCACCCCTCCACTTT.

V is TRBV11-2 and J is TRBJ1-2; 7 positions agree with TRBD1. Germline loops: CDR1 SGHAT, CDR2 FQNNGV. This CDR3 region has 15 residues. V lost 0 bases, J lost 7 bases, and 8 bases stayed unmatched. The CDR3 nucleotides are TGTGCCAGCAGCTTAGATATCGGGACAGTAGGTGGCTACACCTTC. It yields the protein CASSLDIGTVGGYTF.

The rearrangement links TRBV10-3 to TRBJ1-1, with 7 bases lining up with TRBD1. Germline trimming cut 3 bases from V and 6 bases from J; bases unmatched to any gene: 10. The CDR3 is 15 amino acids. Germline CDR1 ENHRY, CDR2 SYGVKD. CDR3 loop: CAISDRDRAGAEAFF. For the CDR3, the DNA is TGTGCCATCAGTGACCGCGACAGGGCAGGGGCTGAAGCTTTCTTT.

A single count supports this clone. The chain couples TRBV9 to TRBJ1-2; the D gene is possibly TRBD1 (5 bases). The germline CDR1 and CDR2 sequences are SGDLS and YYNGEE. Trimming cost V 4 bases and J 1 base, with 11 bases left between them. The CDR3 spans 14 residues. CDR3 coding DNA: TGTGCCAGCAGCACACGACAGAATAACTATGGCTACACCTTC. Amino acid sequence: CASSTRQNNYGYTF.

The gene calls are TRBV11-3 and TRBJ2-3, with D possibly called TRBD1 or TRBD2 (7 bases each). Trimming pared 4 bases from V and 5 bases from J, leaving 16 bases between. Germline loops: CDR1 SGHNT, CDR2 YENEEA. This CDR3 comprises 15 residues. The CDR3 nucleotides are TGTGCCAGCAGCTCAGGGGGGGCCCAAGGAGATACGCAGTATTTT. The encoded protein is CASSSGGAQGDTQYF. Drawing the rest from reference TRBV11-3 and TRBJ2-3, the complete variable domain is EAGVVQSPRYKIIEKKQPVAFWCNPISGHNTLYWYLQNLGQGPELLIRYENEEAVDDSQLPKDRFSAERLKGVDSTLKIQPAELGDSAVYLCASSSGGAQGDTQYFGPGTRLTVL.

This clone showed up many times. The chain has TRBV7-2 and TRBJ1-3; D remains ambiguous. Looked up from germline, CDR1 is SGHTA and CDR2 is FQGNSA. The CDR3 runs 16 residues. The V gene lost 0 bases and the J gene lost 0 bases, with 9 bases spanning the gap. The CDR3: CASSLAGEGSGNTIYF. CDR3 DNA: TGTGCCAGCAGCTTAGCCGGGGAAGGCTCTGGAAACACCATATATTTT.

This clone was detected only once. This chain uses TRBV24-1 with TRBJ2-2; 9 positions match TRBD2. This CDR3 is built from 15 residues. Germline V lookup: CDR1 KGHDR, CDR2 SFDVKD. Unmatched junction bases numbered 5, after V lost 5 bases and J lost 5 bases. CDR3 DNA: TGTGCCACCAGTGTTGTGACTAGCGGTACCGGGGAGCTGTTTTTT. It translates to CATSVVTSGTGELFF.